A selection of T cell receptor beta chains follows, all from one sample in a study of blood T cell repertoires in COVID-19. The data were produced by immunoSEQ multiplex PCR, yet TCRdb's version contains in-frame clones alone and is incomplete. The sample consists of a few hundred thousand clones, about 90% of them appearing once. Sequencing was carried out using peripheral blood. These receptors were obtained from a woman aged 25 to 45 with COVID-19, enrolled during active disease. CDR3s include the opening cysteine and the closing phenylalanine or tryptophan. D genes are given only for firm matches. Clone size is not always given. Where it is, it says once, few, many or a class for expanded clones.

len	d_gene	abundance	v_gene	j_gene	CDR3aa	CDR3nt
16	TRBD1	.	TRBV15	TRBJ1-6	CATSRDGQGDWAPLHF	TGTGCCACCAGCAGAGACGGACAGGGGGATTGGGCACCCCTCCACTTT
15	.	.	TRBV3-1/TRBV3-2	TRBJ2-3	CASSQDMALADTQYF	TGTGCCAGCAGCCAAGATATGGCTTTAGCGGATACGCAGTATTTT
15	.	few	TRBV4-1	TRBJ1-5	CASSQGAISNQPQHF	TGCGCCAGCAGCCAAGGGGCGATAAGCAATCAGCCCCAGCATTTT
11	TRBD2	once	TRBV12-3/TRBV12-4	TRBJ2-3	CASSPGTSGTF	TGTGCCAGCAGCCCCGGGACTAGCGGGACTTTT
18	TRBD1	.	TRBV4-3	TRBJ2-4	CASSQEDTPGQGGSIQYF	TGCGCCAGCAGCCAAGAGGACACACCGGGACAGGGAGGTAGCATTCAGTACTTC
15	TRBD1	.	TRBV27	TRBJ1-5	CASSLSRTGDQPQHF	TGTGCCAGCAGTTTATCGAGGACAGGCGATCAGCCCCAGCATTTT
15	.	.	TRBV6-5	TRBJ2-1	CASSYNQGWYNEQFF	TGTGCCAGCAGTTACAACCAGGGATGGTACAATGAGCAGTTCTTC
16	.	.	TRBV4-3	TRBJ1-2	CASSQGGGRSPYGYTF	TGCGCCAGCAGCCAAGGGGGAGGTCGTTCCCCTTATGGCTACACCTTC
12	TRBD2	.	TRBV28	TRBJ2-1	CASRGGWNEQFF	TGTGCCAGCAGGGGGGGGTGGAATGAGCAGTTCTTC
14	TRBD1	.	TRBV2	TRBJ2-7	CASMREGAAYEQYF	TGTGCCAGCATGCGAGAGGGGGCGGCCTACGAGCAGTACTTC
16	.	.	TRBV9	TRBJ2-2	CASSHTGTSWTGELFF	TGTGCCAGCAGTCACACAGGGACCAGTTGGACCGGGGAGCTGTTTTTT
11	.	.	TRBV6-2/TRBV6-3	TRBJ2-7	CASSYSALQYF	TGTGCCAGCAGTTACTCGGCATTGCAGTACTTC
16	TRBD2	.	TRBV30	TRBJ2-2	CAWSLGTSGFTGELFF	TGTGCCTGGAGCCTGGGGACTAGCGGGTTCACCGGGGAGCTGTTTTTT
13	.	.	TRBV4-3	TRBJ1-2	CASSHDLLYGYTF	TGCGCCAGCAGCCATGACTTACTCTATGGCTACACCTTC
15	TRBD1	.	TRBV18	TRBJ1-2	CASSLDRGRVYGYTF	TGTGCCAGCTCCCTTGACAGGGGGCGAGTCTATGGCTACACCTTC
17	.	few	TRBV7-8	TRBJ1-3	CASSFLSGSFSGNTIYF	TGTGCCAGCAGCTTTCTGAGTGGTTCCTTCTCTGGAAACACCATATATTTT
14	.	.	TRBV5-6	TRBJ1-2	CASSLTGVNYGYTF	TGTGCCAGCAGTCTTACGGGGGTTAACTATGGCTACACCTTC
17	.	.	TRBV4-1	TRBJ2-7	CASSQAVPRDNSYEQYF	TGCGCCAGCAGCCAAGCCGTCCCTCGGGACAACTCCTACGAGCAGTACTTC
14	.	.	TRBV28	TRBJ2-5	CASSWQITQETQYF	TGTGCCAGCAGTTGGCAGATTACACAAGAGACCCAGTACTTC
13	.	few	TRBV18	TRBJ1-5	CASSQGRDQPQHF	TGTGCCAGCTCACAGGGGAGGGATCAGCCCCAGCATTTT
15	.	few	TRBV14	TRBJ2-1	CASRRTGTTYNEQFF	TGTGCCAGCAGGCGAACCGGGACAACATACAATGAGCAGTTCTTC
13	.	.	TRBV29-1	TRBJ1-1	CSVTGFRATEAFF	TGCAGCGTAACAGGGTTTCGGGCCACTGAAGCTTTCTTT
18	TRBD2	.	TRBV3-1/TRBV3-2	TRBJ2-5	CASSQVRVAGGLLETQYF	TGTGCCAGCAGCCAAGTCCGGGTAGCGGGGGGGCTGTTGGAGACCCAGTACTTC
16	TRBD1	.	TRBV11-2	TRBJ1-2	CASSLDRLTGSYGYTF	TGTGCCAGCAGCTTAGATCGGCTGACAGGGAGCTATGGCTACACCTTC
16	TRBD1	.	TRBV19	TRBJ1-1	CASSSPGQTMNTEAFF	TGTGCCAGTAGTTCCCCGGGACAGACCATGAACACTGAAGCTTTCTTT
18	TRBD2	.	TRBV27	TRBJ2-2	CASSLIGGRALNTGELFF	TGTGCCAGCAGTTTAATTGGCGGGAGGGCCCTGAACACCGGGGAGCTGTTTTTT
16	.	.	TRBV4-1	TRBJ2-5	CASSRPQGNREETQYF	TGCGCCAGCAGCCGACCCCAGGGAAATAGGGAAGAGACCCAGTACTTC
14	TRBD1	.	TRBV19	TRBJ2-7	CASRPGQGVHEQYF	TGTGCCAGCCGACCCGGACAGGGGGTCCACGAGCAGTACTTC
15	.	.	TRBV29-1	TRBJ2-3	CSASGRAGDSYTQYF	TGCAGCGCGAGCGGTCGAGCAGGCGATAGTTATACGCAGTATTTT
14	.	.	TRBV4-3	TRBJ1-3	CASSPQSSGNTIYF	TGCGCCAGCAGCCCACAGAGCTCTGGAAACACCATATATTTT
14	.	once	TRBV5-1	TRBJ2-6	CASSLEGVANVLTF	TGCGCCAGCAGCTTGGAAGGGGTGGCCAACGTCCTGACTTTC
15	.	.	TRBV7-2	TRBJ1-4	CASSLNVGGVEKLFF	TGTGCCAGCAGCTTAAATGTCGGGGGTGTCGAAAAACTGTTTTTT
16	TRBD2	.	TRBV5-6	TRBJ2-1	CASSLGGGPNYNEQFF	TGTGCCAGCAGCTTGGGGGGAGGGCCGAACTACAATGAGCAGTTCTTC
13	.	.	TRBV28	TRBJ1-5	CASSLPLRGPQHF	TGTGCCAGCAGTTTACCGCTCAGGGGACCCCAGCATTTT
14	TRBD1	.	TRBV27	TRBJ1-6	CASSPPGGTSPLHF	TGTGCCAGCAGTCCCCCAGGGGGCACTTCACCCCTCCACTTT
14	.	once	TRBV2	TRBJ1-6	CASSSGGVPSPLHF	TGTGCCAGCAGCTCCGGGGGTGTGCCGTCACCCCTCCACTTT